Sequencing of this T cell receptor (beta chain) was carried out in a study of T cell repertoires in cytomegalovirus infection. Study summary: Shared public TCR beta signatures pointed to both CMV infection and a matching HLA type.

This clonotype came up many times. The antigen remains undetermined. Study-wide results and limits: Identification of carriers of CMV plus the relevant HLA was performed using cumulative public TCR beta family frequency. Dominant in the ex vivo response were TCR beta clonotypes restricted by HLA-C and specific for CMV.

This CDR3 region has 15 residues. V lost 9 bases and J lost 1, with 16 bases in between. Germline V CDR1 and CDR2: SGHAT, FQNNGV. TCRdb re-derived calls from the reads in MiXCR, one entry per CDR3 protein. The sample shows a few hundred thousand distinct CDR3 sequences, around a tenth of them seen only once. The origin of this receptor is a human donor in good health (CMV status not recorded). Some clones in this sample may be carry-over from other donors' samples. What was sequenced was PBMCs. The chain links TRBV11-2 to TRBJ2-1, with D possibly being TRBD2 (6 bases). The CDR3 here is CASSKGTASYNEQFF. CDR3 bases: TGTGCCAGTTCAAAAGGGACTGCATCCTACAATGAGCAGTTCTTC.